The T cell receptor beta chain under discussion was sequenced for a study of blood T cell repertoires in COVID-19. The trim removed 4 bases at V and 0 bases at J, leaving 4 bases unmatched. The CDR3 extends over 16 amino acids. Germline V CDR1 and CDR2: LNHDA, SQIVND (reference sequence). Authors' methods: Estimated nucleated cell counts came from reference gene primer amplification. Clones were sequenced by immunoSEQ multiplex PCR, and TCRdb holds only the in-frame ones, with some missing. The D gene and trimming were derived from the DNA, and the V and J assignments and clone size from that table. This table has a few hundred thousand clones, around 83% appearing once.

This sequence originates from a woman in her late teens or twenties with acute or convalescent COVID-19. Sample: peripheral blood. V usage is TRBV19 and J usage is TRBJ2-3; 10 nucleotides match TRBD2. The CDR3 nucleotides read TGTGCCAGTAGTACTGGACTAGCGGTAAGCACAGATACGCAGTATTTT. The encoded protein is CASSTGLAVSTDTQYF.